A selection of T cell receptor beta chains follows, all from one sample in a study of blood T cells in healthy people across ages. MiXCR, applied by TCRdb to the 5' RACE reads, yields one record per CDR3 protein. The sample contains roughly 410,000 distinct CDR3 sequences, 45% to 60% of which appear only once. Sequencing was done on a sample of blood. All receptors derive from a man aged 60 to 75 in good health. Both conserved end residues are part of each CDR3. The D gene is left open where the match is weak. For some rows the clone size is stated as once, few or many, or as a class when expanded; others skip it.

clone_size cdr3_length j_call d_call v_call cdr3_aa cdr3_nt
- 15 TRBJ2-6 - TRBV5-1 CASSMLGSGANVLTF TGCGCCAGCAGCATGTTGGGGAGTGGGGCCAACGTCCTGACTTTC
- 14 TRBJ2-4 - TRBV27 CASSFVGQGNIQYF TGTGCCAGCAGTTTCGTGGGGCAGGGAAACATTCAGTACTTC
- 12 TRBJ2-3 - TRBV6-5 CASSRVEGTQYF TGTGCCAGCAGCAGGGTGGAGGGTACGCAGTATTTT
- 14 TRBJ2-7 - TRBV7-9 CASSLAEGSYEQYF TGTGCCAGCAGCTTAGCGGAGGGGTCCTACGAGCAGTACTTC
once 12 TRBJ1-2 - TRBV9 CASSAYNYGYTF TGTGCCAGCAGCGCATACAACTATGGCTACACCTTC
- 13 TRBJ2-7 TRBD1 TRBV27 CASRPLTGDEQYF TGTGCCAGCAGACCTCTCACAGGGGACGAGCAGTATTTC
- 15 TRBJ2-1 TRBD2 TRBV6-2/TRBV6-3 CASSSLAGVGDEQFF TGTGCCAGCAGTTCTTTAGCGGGAGTAGGGGATGAGCAGTTCTTC
- 15 TRBJ1-5 - TRBV28 CASSPSPGTSKRSHF TGTGCCAGCAGTCCCTCCCCCGGGACCTCCAAACGGTCGCATTTT
few 15 TRBJ2-3 TRBD2 TRBV20-1 CSASRSGSSTDTQYF TGCAGTGCTAGTCGGAGCGGGAGTAGCACAGATACGCAGTATTTT
few 17 TRBJ2-2 TRBD2 TRBV12-3/TRBV12-4 CASRGLAGGKNPGELFF TGTGCCAGCAGGGGACTAGCGGGAGGGAAAAATCCCGGGGAGCTGTTTTTT
- 16 TRBJ2-7 TRBD2 TRBV20-1 CSAAGLGAGGAYEQYF TGCAGTGCTGCGGGACTAGGGGCGGGGGGGGCCTACGAGCAGTACTTC
- 15 TRBJ2-7 - TRBV7-6 CARSLSGTSSYEQYF TGTGCCCGCAGCTTATCGGGCACGTCCTCCTACGAGCAGTACTTC
- 16 TRBJ2-5 TRBD2 TRBV19 CASSTLTPGGGETQYF TGTGCCAGTAGTACCCTAACCCCGGGAGGTGGAGAGACCCAGTACTTC
- 12 TRBJ1-1 - TRBV12-3/TRBV12-4 CASSLPGRIAFF TGTGCCAGCAGTTTACCCGGGAGAATAGCTTTCTTT
- 12 TRBJ2-5 - TRBV20-1 CSAAGTQETQYF TGCAGTGCCGCGGGGACTCAAGAGACCCAGTACTTC
- 15 TRBJ2-7 TRBD2 TRBV20-1 CSAFSGSPSYNEQYF TGCAGTGCCTTTAGCGGGAGCCCCTCCTACAATGAGCAGTACTTC
once 15 TRBJ2-7 - TRBV29-1 CSVDGLGGRSYEQYF TGCAGCGTTGACGGTCTGGGAGGACGCTCCTACGAGCAGTACTTC
few 14 TRBJ2-3 - TRBV5-1 CASSLGLGDYTQYF TGCGCCAGCAGCTTGGGGCTGGGGGATTATACGCAGTATTTT
- 11 TRBJ1-2 - TRBV25-1 CASSGVYGYTF TGTGCCAGCAGCGGAGTCTATGGCTACACCTTC